This T cell receptor (beta chain) is from a study of blood T cell repertoires in COVID-19. Original handling: The authors estimated nucleated cell counts from reference gene primer amplification. Assay used: immunoSEQ multiplex PCR; TCRdb lists only in-frame clones, some missing. Clone size and V and J calls were adopted from that table, with D and trimming inferred from the DNA. This table holds 84,000 or so clones, over 70% found once. The CDR3 runs to 16 residues. Germline CDR1 and CDR2: SGHNT and YENEEA. V trimming: 5 bases; J trimming: 4 bases; junction bases outside the gene matches: 13. This clone was seen just once.

The sequence was collected from a human donor in a cohort sampled during active COVID-19. The V call is TRBV11-3, the J call TRBJ2-7; 8 bases align to TRBD1. The source material was peripheral blood. CDR3 sequence (DNA): TGTGCCAGCAGCACTCGAAGGGGGCAGGGGGCATACGAGCAGTACTTC. This sequence encodes CASSTRRGQGAYEQYF.